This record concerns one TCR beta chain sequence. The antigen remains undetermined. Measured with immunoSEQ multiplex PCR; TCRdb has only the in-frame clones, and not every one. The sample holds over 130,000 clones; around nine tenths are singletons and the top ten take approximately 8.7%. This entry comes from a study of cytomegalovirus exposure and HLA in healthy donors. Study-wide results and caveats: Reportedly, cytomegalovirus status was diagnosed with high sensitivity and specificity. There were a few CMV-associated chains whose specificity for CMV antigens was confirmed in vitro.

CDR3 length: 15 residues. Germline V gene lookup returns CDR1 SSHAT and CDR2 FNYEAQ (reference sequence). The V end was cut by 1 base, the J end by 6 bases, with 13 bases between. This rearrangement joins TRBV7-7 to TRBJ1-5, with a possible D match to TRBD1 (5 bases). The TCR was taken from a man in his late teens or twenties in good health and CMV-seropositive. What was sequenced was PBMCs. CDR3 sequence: CASSLDAGGSQPQHF. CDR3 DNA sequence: TGTGCCAGCAGCTTAGATGCGGGGGGGAGTCAGCCCCAGCATTTT.